Shown below are 21 T cell receptor beta chains from a single sample sequenced in a study of identical twins (dated by TCRdb to about 2016). The library was built by means of 5' RACE. Instrument used: Illumina HiSeq 2000. The raw public reads went through TCRdb reprocessing: fastp at Q25, MiXCR clone calling, in-frame beta chains kept. Each CDR3 protein gets just one entry, which takes the most common genes and DNA from the rows behind it. The sample profile shows approximately 670,000 distinct CDR3 sequences; around 6% of them were found once. Around 1.9% of the sample goes to the ten largest clones. The material sequenced was naive T cells sorted from blood. The cell subset or site label corresponds to: cells isolated with a human naive T-cell isolation kit. The receptors were sampled from a man between 18 and 35 years old in good health.

There are many counts of this clonotype. The chain links TRBV6-5 to TRBJ2-2, with TRBD2 identical over 8 bases. CDR3 length: 17 amino acids. Germline values: CDR1 MNHEY, CDR2 SVGAGI. Losses at the gene ends were 2 bases for V and 5 bases for J; bases not matched to a gene: 10. For the CDR3, the DNA is TGTGCCAGCAGTTACGTCGGGGTACGGGAGGGTACCGGGGAGCTGTTTTTT. It encodes CASSYVGVREGTGELFF.

This clonotype appeared many times. CDR3 in amino acids: CASSQYHGRDTEAFF. CDR3 sequence (DNA): TGTGCCAGCAGCCAATACCACGGAAGGGACACTGAAGCTTTCTTT. The chain carries TRBV4-2 and TRBJ1-1; D not certain. Germline V lookup: CDR1 LGHNA, CDR2 YNFKEQ. There are 15 residues in the CDR3. The V gene lost 2 bases and the J gene lost 3 bases, with 13 bases spanning the gap.

This clonotype showed up many times. The chain has TRBV7-2 and TRBJ2-3; the match to TRBD2 covers 10 bases. This CDR3 has 15 residues. The trim removed 5 bases at V and 6 bases at J, leaving 8 bases unmatched. Germline V gives CDR1 SGHTA, CDR2 FQGNSA. CDR3 nucleotide sequence: TGTGCCAGCAGCATCGGACTAGCGGCCTCTGATACGCAGTATTTT. Amino acid sequence: CASSIGLAASDTQYF.

This clonotype has just a few counts. This chain connects TRBV7-8 to TRBJ2-5; the match to TRBD1 covers 7 bases. CDR3 length: 16 residues. Germline values: CDR1 SGHVS, CDR2 FQNEAQ. Trimming at V came to 5 bases and at J to 1 base, leaving 10 bases not matched to a gene. CDR3 sequence: CASSPPRRTGQETQYF. CDR3 nucleotide sequence: TGTGCCAGCAGCCCACCGCGCCGGACAGGCCAAGAGACCCAGTACTTC.

The V gene is TRBV6-2 or TRBV6-3, the J gene TRBJ2-1, with 7 bases lining up with TRBD2. The CDR3 consists of 14 residues. V lost 6 bases to trimming and J lost 9 bases; unmatched junction nucleotides: 11. Germline assignment: CDR1 MNHEY and CDR2 SVGEGT. The CDR3 loop reads CASRKSSGVSEQFF. In DNA form, the CDR3 reads TGTGCCAGCAGAAAATCTAGCGGAGTTAGTGAGCAGTTCTTC.

About this clonotype itself: Given a much more abundant clone one base away, this may be a read error. The chain recombines TRBV12-3 or TRBV12-4 with TRBJ2-3; D unclear. TRBJ1-5 explains the end of the DNA better; the J call may be wrong. The CDR3 runs to 17 residues. The CDR3 DNA is TGTGCCAGCACTCCGACCCCGGCAGGAGGTCTCACAGATACGCAGCATTTT. Translating gives CASTPTPAGGLTDTQHF.

This chain joins TRBV10-3 and TRBJ2-1, with 9 bases fitting TRBD2. From germline, CDR1 is ENHRY and CDR2 SYGVKD. The V gene end was trimmed by 4 bases and the J gene end by 3 bases; junction bases not matched to a gene: 4. The CDR3 is 15 residues long. CDR3 amino acids: CAISVSGSNYNEQFF. The CDR3 DNA follows: TGTGCCATCAGTGTTAGCGGGAGTAACTACAATGAGCAGTTCTTC.

V is TRBV19 and J is TRBJ1-1; D call uncertain. The CDR3 is 19 residues long. Trimming removed 6 bases from V and 0 bases from J, with 26 bases in between. From germline, CDR1 is LNHDA and CDR2 SQIVND (reference sequence). CDR3 DNA: TGTGCCAGTAGAGAAACGGGCGCGTTTAGCCTAGGGATGAACACTGAAGCTTTCTTT. The encoded protein is CASRETGAFSLGMNTEAFF.

There are many counts of this clonotype. This chain uses TRBV20-1 with TRBJ2-7; TRBD2 matches at 7 bases. The CDR3 contains 13 residues. Germline assignment: CDR1 DFQATT and CDR2 SNEGSKA (reference sequence). The V segment lost 5 bases and the J segment 2 bases; nucleotides outside the gene matches: 6. In DNA, the CDR3 is TGCAGTGCTCGAAAGCGGGGCCCCTACGAGCAGTACTTC. Translating gives CSARKRGPYEQYF.

This clonotype was seen ten or more times. The chain uses TRBV24-1 and TRBJ1-2, with TRBD1 identical over 7 bases. V lost 2 bases, J lost 5 bases, and 1 base stayed unmatched. From germline, CDR1 is KGHDR and CDR2 SFDVKD. The CDR3 has 13 residues. The CDR3 DNA reads TGTGCCACCAGTGATTCGACAGGGTATGGCTACACCTTC. Translating gives CATSDSTGYGYTF.

This clonotype has a count of ten or more. The rearrangement joins TRBV5-1 to TRBJ2-3; D not certain. Germline V gives CDR1 SGHRS, CDR2 YFSETQ. CDR3 size: 12 residues. The V gene lost 4 bases and the J gene lost 2 bases, with 5 bases spanning the gap. CDR3 loop: CASSKDTDTQYF. Written as DNA, the CDR3 is TGCGCCAGCAGCAAGGACACAGATACGCAGTATTTT.

This clonotype was seen repeatedly, ten times or more. This chain uses TRBV29-1 with TRBJ2-2; tentative D call: TRBD1 (5 bases). The CDR3 covers 13 residues. The germline CDR1 and CDR2 sequences are SQVTM and ANQGSEA. Trimming shortened V by 4 bases and J by 6 bases, and 12 bases separated the two germline ends. The CDR3 DNA follows: TGCAGCGTTGCTTCGACAGCGTCCGGGGAGCTGTTTTTT. It is translated as CSVASTASGELFF.

This clonotype was seen repeatedly, ten times or more. The rearrangement joins TRBV2 to TRBJ1-1; D possibly corresponds to TRBD1 (6 bases). Germline CDR1 reads SNHLY; CDR2 reads FYNNEI. CDR3 length equals 14 residues. V lost 9 bases and J 4 bases, leaving 18 bases between the germline ends. The CDR3 DNA follows: TGTGCCAGAGAAGGAGGGGGAGGGAGCACTGAAGCTTTCTTT. Its protein is CAREGGGGSTEAFF.

This clonotype showed up many times. The rearrangement joins TRBV29-1 to TRBJ1-6; 7 positions agree with TRBD1. Germline CDR1 SQVTM, CDR2 ANQGSEA. Trimming removed 5 bases from V and 14 bases from J; junction bases left unmatched: 6. The CDR3 consists of 11 residues. CDR3 DNA: TGCAGCGTTTGGGCAGGGGGAACCCTCCACTTT. Encoded protein: CSVWAGGTLHF.

This clonotype was counted at least ten times. J is TRBJ2-2 and V is TRBV7-9; weak D call: TRBD1 (5 bases). With 2 bases removed from V and 0 bases from J, the gap between germline ends came to 7 bases. CDR3 length: 15 amino acids. The V gene's germline CDR1 is SEHNR and CDR2 FQNEAQ (reference sequence). The CDR3 bases are TGTGCCAGCAGCTTATCAGGGCCGAACACCGGGGAGCTGTTTTTT. Translation: CASSLSGPNTGELFF.

This clonotype was observed at least ten times. The chain joins TRBV10-3 to TRBJ2-3; weak D call: TRBD2 (6 bases). CDR1 and CDR2 from the germline V gene are ENHRY and SYGVKD. The germline V and J ends were trimmed by 3 bases and 2 bases, with 18 bases remaining between them. This CDR3 comprises 17 residues. CDR3 sequence reads: CAISDVVGGASTDTQYF. CDR3 sequence (DNA): TGTGCCATCAGTGATGTTGTTGGCGGGGCCTCCACAGATACGCAGTATTTT.

There are a few counts of this clonotype. V is TRBV7-9 and J is TRBJ2-7, with a weak D call TRBD2 (6 bases). The CDR3 spans 16 residues. The germline gives CDR1 SEHNR, CDR2 FQNEAQ (reference sequence). V was trimmed by 5 bases and J by 5 bases, leaving 22 bases between them. CDR3: CASSQYSRGSGNEQYV. As DNA, the CDR3 is TGTGCCAGCAGCCAATACAGCCGGGGGTCAGGAAACGAGCAGTACGTC.

This clonotype was observed many times. This sequence joins TRBV20-1 and TRBJ2-2, with D perhaps matching TRBD2 (5 bases). The germline V gene encodes CDR1 DFQATT and CDR2 SNEGSKA (reference sequence). Trimming left V 0 bases short and J 5 bases short, with 7 bases between. The CDR3 has 13 residues. The CDR3, as DNA: TGCAGTGCTAGAGATTCGGGGACCGGGGAGCTGTTTTTT. This sequence encodes CSARDSGTGELFF.

In its sample, this clonotype was seen many times. The CDR3 loop is CASSLGTDSYQETQYF. The CDR3 DNA follows: TGTGCCAGCAGCTTGGGGACAGATTCGTACCAAGAGACCCAGTACTTC. This chain uses TRBV7-3 with TRBJ2-5, with TRBD1 identical over 7 bases. This CDR3 region has 16 residues. Germline V lookup: CDR1 SGHTA, CDR2 FQGTGA. After removal of 3 bases from V and 0 bases from J, the junction contained 7 bases not matched to a gene. Using reference TRBV7-3 and TRBJ2-5 for the parts outside the CDR3, the full variable domain is GAGVSQTPSNKVTEKGKYVELRCDPISGHTALYWYRQSLGQGPEFLIYFQGTGAADDSGLPNDRFFAVRPEGSVSTLKIQRTERGDSAVYLCASSLGTDSYQETQYFGPGTRLLVL.

This clonotype was detected ten times or more. The genes are TRBV6-1 and TRBJ1-3; the D is unclear. Trimming took off 5 bases at V and 4 bases at J, with 15 bases between the two ends. Germline CDR1 and CDR2: MNHNS and SASEGT. The CDR3 sequence is 15 residues long. As DNA, the CDR3 is TGTGCCAGCAGTCTATCCAAACTGACGGGAAACACCATATATTTT. Translating it yields CASSLSKLTGNTIYF.

This sequence joins TRBV28 and TRBJ2-7; 8 positions match TRBD1. Per the germline V gene, CDR1 is MDHEN and CDR2 is SYDVKM. The CDR3 contains 14 residues. J was trimmed by 5 bases and V by 3 bases; bases with no gene match: 6. The CDR3 DNA reads as TGTGCCAGCAGTTTCAGGGGGCCCAGGGACGAGCAGTACTTC. Its translation is CASSFRGPRDEQYF.